The rows below give T cell receptor beta chains drawn from one sample of a study of response to subunit inactivated influenza vaccine. TCRdb re-called the RT-PCR reads with MiXCR, one entry per CDR3 protein. In the table there are around 570,000 distinct CDR3 sequences, around 11% of which are singletons. Separately, the same data were catalogued under a study of T cells expressing NK-cell markers.

The sample was PBMCs from blood, taken on the day of vaccination. The receptors here all came from a man aged 50 to 59 who received an inactivated influenza vaccine. The CDR3 runs from the conserved cysteine through the conserved F or W. A D gene is named only where the DNA matches it firmly. Part of the rows lack a size; the others show once, few, many or a class for expanded clones.

J gene | clone size | D gene | V gene | CDR3 protein | CDR3 DNA
TRBJ1-4 | few | . | TRBV9 | CASSVGSNEKLFF | TGTGCCAGCAGCGTAGGATCTAATGAAAAACTGTTTTTT
TRBJ1-6 | . | . | TRBV20-1 | CSARAPGQQSWSRFNSPLHF | TGCAGTGCTAGAGCCCCGGGACAACAATCCTGGTCCCGTTTTAATTCACCCCTCCACTTT
TRBJ2-7 | many | . | TRBV2 | CASSDELPYEQYF | TGTGCCAGCAGTGATGAACTACCTTACGAGCAGTACTTC
TRBJ2-7 | few | TRBD2 | TRBV20-1 | CSASGLAMSSYEQYF | TGCAGTGCTAGCGGACTAGCGATGAGCTCCTACGAGCAGTACTTC
TRBJ2-1 | . | . | TRBV20-1 | CSARGVEQFF | TGCAGTGCTCGTGGGGTTGAGCAGTTCTTC
TRBJ1-1 | few | . | TRBV18 | CASSPPNRVNTEAFF | TGTGCCAGCTCACCACCGAACAGGGTGAACACTGAAGCTTTCTTT
TRBJ1-6 | many | . | TRBV2 | CASSSPPGHTLHF | TGTGCCAGCAGTTCCCCTCCGGGGCATACCCTCCACTTT
TRBJ2-1 | many | TRBD2 | TRBV2 | CASSSTAGATEQFF | TGTGCCAGCAGTTCCACAGCGGGAGCCACTGAGCAGTTCTTC
TRBJ2-3 | many | . | TRBV7-2 | CASSRGAVDTQYF | TGTGCCAGCAGCCGGGGGGCCGTAGATACGCAGTATTTT
TRBJ2-1 | . | . | TRBV5-1 | CASSTSGSQLSYNEQFF | TGCGCCAGCAGCACCTCAGGAAGTCAACTCTCCTACAATGAGCAGTTCTTC
TRBJ1-1 | many | TRBD1 | TRBV6-1 | CASSAPGGNTEAFF | TGTGCCAGCAGTGCCCCAGGGGGGAACACTGAAGCTTTCTTT
TRBJ2-7 | few | . | TRBV12-3/TRBV12-4 | CASRRRDGGNEQYF | TGTGCCAGCAGGCGACGGGACGGAGGTAACGAGCAGTACTTC
TRBJ2-1 | few | TRBD2 | TRBV5-1 | CASSRGASGREEQFF | TGCGCCAGCAGCCGCGGGGCTAGCGGGAGGGAAGAGCAGTTCTTC
TRBJ2-3 | . | . | TRBV6-5 | CASSYSSSSQTDTQYF | TGTGCCAGCAGTTACTCTTCTAGTTCCCAGACAGATACGCAGTATTTT
TRBJ1-2 | few | TRBD1 | TRBV10-3 | CAISRDSYGYTF | TGTGCCATCAGTCGGGACAGCTATGGCTACACCTTC
TRBJ2-7 | few | . | TRBV15 | CATSRDSGTASEQYF | TGTGCCACCAGCAGAGATTCTGGCACGGCCTCCGAGCAGTACTTC
TRBJ1-2 | . | . | TRBV20-1 | CSASEGYGYTF | TGCAGTGCTTCCGAAGGCTATGGCTACACCTTC
TRBJ2-2 | few | TRBD1 | TRBV13 | CASSPRQGGYTGELFF | TGTGCCAGCAGCCCCCGACAGGGTGGATACACCGGGGAGCTGTTTTTT
TRBJ2-1 | few | TRBD1 | TRBV20-1 | CSAIPGTGLYNEQFF | TGCAGTGCTATTCCCGGGACAGGGCTCTACAATGAGCAGTTCTTC
TRBJ2-1 | many | . | TRBV5-1 | CASSLFPNEQFF | TGTGCCAGCAGCTTATTCCCTAATGAGCAGTTCTTC
TRBJ1-5 | few | . | TRBV23-1 | CASSLGWNQPQHF | TGCGCCAGCAGTCTAGGGTGGAATCAGCCCCAGCATTTT
TRBJ2-1 | . | . | TRBV6-8 | CASSYSRVGNEQFF | TGTGCCAGCAGTTACTCGAGAGTGGGGAATGAGCAGTTCTTC
TRBJ2-3 | . | . | TRBV5-1 | CASSSPTMNTQYF | TGCGCCAGCAGCTCCCCAACCATGAATACGCAGTATTTT
TRBJ2-3 | . | . | TRBV28 | CASSLTGYDADTQYF | TGTGCCAGCAGTTTAACGGGATACGATGCAGATACGCAGTATTTT
TRBJ2-5 | . | TRBD2 | TRBV12-3/TRBV12-4 | CASSLRSGRGETQYF | TGTGCCAGCAGTTTAAGGAGCGGGAGGGGGGAGACCCAGTACTTC